This T cell receptor beta chain was profiled in a study of shared clonotypes between healthy human individuals. The germline V and J ends were trimmed by 8 bases and 7 bases, with 14 bases remaining between them. This CDR3 is built from 11 residues. Germline V gene sequence: CDR1 DFQATT, CDR2 SNEGSKA (reference sequence). Only in-frame clones appear in the TCRdb table, and some are missing; sequencing was by immunoSEQ multiplex PCR. The sample holds around 500,000 clones, roughly 77% seen once. Input material: PBMCs. The sequence derives from a woman in her 40s in good health. Some clones in this sample may be carry-over from other donors' samples. V gene TRBV20-1 combines with J gene TRBJ2-5; no definite D call. Here the CDR3 reads CSPISRGTQYF. The CDR3, as DNA: TGCAGTCCCATCTCCCGAGGGACCCAGTACTTC.